This is a list of T cell receptor beta chains from one sample in a study of cytomegalovirus exposure and HLA in healthy donors. Profiled with immunoSEQ multiplex PCR; TCRdb holds only in-frame clones, not every one. Among 150,000 to 200,000 clones listed, around 80% were seen once. Material for sequencing was PBMCs. These receptors all stem from a man between 35 and 55 years old in good health and CMV-seropositive. Each CDR3 is given with its conserved first and last residue. D genes are given only for firm matches. Expanded clones get a size class; other rows say once, few or many, or leave the size out.

abundance: NA
d_gene: TRBD2
j_gene: TRBJ2-5
v_gene: TRBV7-2
CDR3nt: TGTGCCAGCAGCTTCCAGCGGGGTCAAGAGACCCAGTACTTC
CDR3aa: CASSFQRGQETQYF

abundance: once
d_gene: NA
j_gene: TRBJ2-1
v_gene: TRBV11-2
CDR3nt: TGTGCCAGCAGCTTAGAGTCCCGGGTATACAATGAGCAGTTCTTC
CDR3aa: CASSLESRVYNEQFF

abundance: NA
d_gene: NA
j_gene: TRBJ2-1
v_gene: TRBV21-1
CDR3nt: TGTGCCAGCAGCAAGGGGCGGGAGGGTTACAATGAGCAGTTCTTC
CDR3aa: CASSKGREGYNEQFF

abundance: NA
d_gene: TRBD2
j_gene: TRBJ2-1
v_gene: TRBV9
CDR3nt: TGTGCCAGCAGAGAAACTAGCGGCTACAATGAGCAGTTCTTC
CDR3aa: CASRETSGYNEQFF

abundance: NA
d_gene: TRBD1
j_gene: TRBJ2-7
v_gene: TRBV5-6
CDR3nt: TGTGCCAGCAGCTCTCCGGGACAGGGGGGCGAGCAGTACTTC
CDR3aa: CASSSPGQGGEQYF

abundance: NA
d_gene: NA
j_gene: TRBJ2-1
v_gene: TRBV4-1
CDR3nt: TGCGCCAGCAGCCTGGGCGGGAATGAGCAGTTCTTC
CDR3aa: CASSLGGNEQFF

abundance: NA
d_gene: NA
j_gene: TRBJ2-3
v_gene: TRBV7-3
CDR3nt: TGTGCCAGCTCGAAGGGAGCAGATACGCAGTATTTT
CDR3aa: CASSKGADTQYF

abundance: NA
d_gene: TRBD2
j_gene: TRBJ2-5
v_gene: TRBV27
CDR3nt: TGTGCCAGCAGTTTATTGGGACTAAAGGAGACCCAGTACTTC
CDR3aa: CASSLLGLKETQYF

abundance: NA
d_gene: NA
j_gene: TRBJ2-7
v_gene: TRBV7-6
CDR3nt: TGTGCCAGCAGCTTAGGGCAGACGGGCTACGAGCAGTACTTC
CDR3aa: CASSLGQTGYEQYF

abundance: once
d_gene: NA
j_gene: TRBJ1-1
v_gene: TRBV7-8
CDR3nt: TGTGCCAGCAGCTTAGGAGCGGGACCTGAAGCTTTCTTT
CDR3aa: CASSLGAGPEAFF

abundance: NA
d_gene: TRBD1
j_gene: TRBJ2-5
v_gene: TRBV15
CDR3nt: TGTGCCACCAGCATGGGGACAGGGCGAATACCTCAAGAGACCCAGTACTTC
CDR3aa: CATSMGTGRIPQETQYF

abundance: NA
d_gene: TRBD1
j_gene: TRBJ2-7
v_gene: TRBV14
CDR3nt: TGTGCCAGCAGACACCACCGGGACAGGCATTACGAGCAGTACTTC
CDR3aa: CASRHHRDRHYEQYF

abundance: NA
d_gene: TRBD1
j_gene: TRBJ1-1
v_gene: TRBV7-2
CDR3nt: TGTGCCAGCAGCAGGGGGCCGTTCACTGAAGCTTTCTTT
CDR3aa: CASSRGPFTEAFF

abundance: once
d_gene: NA
j_gene: TRBJ2-3
v_gene: TRBV7-2
CDR3nt: TGTGCCAGCAGCTTAAAGCGGATATCTTGGAATACGCAGTATTTT
CDR3aa: CASSLKRISWNTQYF

abundance: NA
d_gene: NA
j_gene: TRBJ1-5
v_gene: TRBV19
CDR3nt: TGTGCCAGTAGTATCCAGGAAAATCAGCCCCAGCATTTT
CDR3aa: CASSIQENQPQHF

abundance: NA
d_gene: NA
j_gene: TRBJ2-2
v_gene: TRBV27
CDR3nt: TGTGCCAGCAAAGGACACGGCACCGGGGAGCTGTTTTTT
CDR3aa: CASKGHGTGELFF

abundance: NA
d_gene: NA
j_gene: TRBJ2-4
v_gene: TRBV7-9
CDR3nt: TGTGCCAGCAGCTTAGTGGCGCAGGGAGCCAAAAACATTCAGTACTTC
CDR3aa: CASSLVAQGAKNIQYF

abundance: NA
d_gene: NA
j_gene: TRBJ1-6
v_gene: TRBV4-2
CDR3nt: TGTGCCAGCAGCCAGGAGGCTCCGACGAATTCACCCCTCCACTTT
CDR3aa: CASSQEAPTNSPLHF

abundance: NA
d_gene: TRBD1
j_gene: TRBJ2-7
v_gene: TRBV10-3
CDR3nt: TGTGCCATCAGTGACCCCGGGACAGGGGACTACGAGCAGTACTTC
CDR3aa: CAISDPGTGDYEQYF

abundance: NA
d_gene: TRBD1
j_gene: TRBJ1-3
v_gene: TRBV10-3
CDR3nt: TGTGCCATCGGGACAGGGGGTGGAAACACCATATATTTT
CDR3aa: CAIGTGGGNTIYF

abundance: NA
d_gene: TRBD1
j_gene: TRBJ2-5
v_gene: TRBV6-1
CDR3nt: TGTGCCAGCAGTTGGACAGGGGAAAGGGAGACCCAGTACTTC
CDR3aa: CASSWTGERETQYF

abundance: few
d_gene: TRBD2
j_gene: TRBJ2-1
v_gene: TRBV13
CDR3nt: TGTGCCAGCAGCCCCTCTAGCGGGAAGGGTGCCTACAATGAGCAGTTCTTC
CDR3aa: CASSPSSGKGAYNEQFF

abundance: few
d_gene: NA
j_gene: TRBJ1-5
v_gene: TRBV4-2
CDR3nt: TGTGCCAGCAGCCAGACAGATTCTAGCAATCAGCCCCAGCATTTT
CDR3aa: CASSQTDSSNQPQHF

abundance: NA
d_gene: NA
j_gene: TRBJ2-2
v_gene: TRBV28
CDR3nt: TGTGCCAGCAGTACGTCCGGGACATATCTCTCAGCCGGGGAGCTGTTTTTT
CDR3aa: CASSTSGTYLSAGELFF

abundance: NA
d_gene: NA
j_gene: TRBJ1-5
v_gene: TRBV7-2
CDR3nt: TGTGCCAGCAGTCGGGACAACGGTGGCAATCAGCCCCAGCATTTT
CDR3aa: CASSRDNGGNQPQHF

abundance: NA
d_gene: TRBD2
j_gene: TRBJ2-7
v_gene: TRBV7-2
CDR3nt: TGTGCCAGCAGCTTAGCGGGAGGGACCTGCGAGCAGTACTTC
CDR3aa: CASSLAGGTCEQYF

abundance: few
d_gene: TRBD2
j_gene: TRBJ2-1
v_gene: TRBV6-4
CDR3nt: TGTGCCAGCAGTGGGACTAGCGGGAGCAATGAGCAGTTCTTC
CDR3aa: CASSGTSGSNEQFF

abundance: NA
d_gene: TRBD1
j_gene: TRBJ1-2
v_gene: TRBV6-5
CDR3nt: TGTGCCATCAGTCCTTACAGGGGACATGGCTACACCTTC
CDR3aa: CAISPYRGHGYTF

abundance: NA
d_gene: NA
j_gene: TRBJ1-5
v_gene: TRBV5-6
CDR3nt: TGTGCCAGCAGCGCCCTGGGGCATCAGCCCCAGCATTTT
CDR3aa: CASSALGHQPQHF

abundance: NA
d_gene: TRBD1
j_gene: TRBJ2-1
v_gene: TRBV7-9
CDR3nt: TGTGCCAGCAGCTCCCCGGACAGGGCCCAGTTCTTC
CDR3aa: CASSSPDRAQFF

abundance: NA
d_gene: TRBD1
j_gene: TRBJ2-2
v_gene: TRBV2
CDR3nt: TGTGCCAGCAGTGAAGGTAGACGGGGCAGGGGGTCGAACACCGGGGAGCTGTTTTTT
CDR3aa: CASSEGRRGRGSNTGELFF

abundance: NA
d_gene: TRBD2
j_gene: TRBJ2-3
v_gene: TRBV4-1
CDR3nt: TGCGCCAGCAGCCGGGGACTAGCCCCCGATACGCAGTATTTT
CDR3aa: CASSRGLAPDTQYF

abundance: few
d_gene: TRBD1
j_gene: TRBJ1-2
v_gene: TRBV30
CDR3nt: TGTGCCGGCGACAGGGTGACTGGCTACACCTTC
CDR3aa: CAGDRVTGYTF

abundance: once
d_gene: NA
j_gene: TRBJ2-5
v_gene: TRBV30
CDR3nt: TGTGCCTGGAGTGTACTAGCCGGAGAAGAGACCCAGTACTTC
CDR3aa: CAWSVLAGEETQYF

abundance: NA
d_gene: TRBD1
j_gene: TRBJ1-5
v_gene: TRBV7-8
CDR3nt: TGTGCCAGCAGCCTTCTTAGACAGGGAATTAGGCATTTT
CDR3aa: CASSLLRQGIRHF

abundance: NA
d_gene: TRBD1
j_gene: TRBJ2-7
v_gene: TRBV9
CDR3nt: TGTGCCAGCAGCGTAGGGGACAGGGGTTTGTACGAGCAGTACTTC
CDR3aa: CASSVGDRGLYEQYF

abundance: NA
d_gene: NA
j_gene: TRBJ2-7
v_gene: TRBV6-5
CDR3nt: TGTGCCAGCAGTTCTACCAGGGGGGCCTACGAGCAGTACTTC
CDR3aa: CASSSTRGAYEQYF

abundance: NA
d_gene: TRBD1
j_gene: TRBJ2-7
v_gene: TRBV19
CDR3nt: TGTGCCAGTAGAGCAGGACAGGGGAACTACGAGCAGTACTTC
CDR3aa: CASRAGQGNYEQYF

abundance: few
d_gene: NA
j_gene: TRBJ1-1
v_gene: TRBV7-6
CDR3nt: TGTGCCAGCAGCCAAACAGGGATCGAGGGAACTGAAGCTTTCTTT
CDR3aa: CASSQTGIEGTEAFF

abundance: NA
d_gene: TRBD1
j_gene: TRBJ2-7
v_gene: TRBV27
CDR3nt: TGTGCCAGCAGTTTACGCTTATATCCGGGACAGGCCTACGAGCAGTACTTC
CDR3aa: CASSLRLYPGQAYEQYF

abundance: NA
d_gene: NA
j_gene: TRBJ2-6
v_gene: TRBV4-2
CDR3nt: TGTGCCAGCAGCCAAGTCAGTGACCCTTCTGGGGCCAACGGCCTGACTTTC
CDR3aa: CASSQVSDPSGANGLTF

abundance: NA
d_gene: TRBD2
j_gene: TRBJ2-3
v_gene: TRBV4-3
CDR3nt: TGCGCCAGCAGCCAAGATCGGGGGGGTTGGGCAGATACGCAGTATTTT
CDR3aa: CASSQDRGGWADTQYF

abundance: few
d_gene: TRBD1
j_gene: TRBJ1-6
v_gene: TRBV29-1
CDR3nt: TGCAGCGTTAAGACCGGGACAGGGAATTCACCCCTCCACTTT
CDR3aa: CSVKTGTGNSPLHF

abundance: NA
d_gene: TRBD2
j_gene: TRBJ2-1
v_gene: TRBV11-3
CDR3nt: TGTGCCAGCAGCTTCACACTAGCGGGAGATGAGCAGTTCTTC
CDR3aa: CASSFTLAGDEQFF

abundance: NA
d_gene: NA
j_gene: TRBJ2-6
v_gene: TRBV5-1
CDR3nt: TGCGCCTCGACTCTACAGGGAACAGGGGCCAACGTCCTGACTTTC
CDR3aa: CASTLQGTGANVLTF

abundance: NA
d_gene: TRBD1
j_gene: TRBJ2-7
v_gene: TRBV7-8
CDR3nt: TGTGCCAGCAGCTCCAGACAGGGGATGGACGAGCAGTACTTC
CDR3aa: CASSSRQGMDEQYF

abundance: NA
d_gene: TRBD2
j_gene: TRBJ2-3
v_gene: TRBV5-1
CDR3nt: TGCGCCAGCAGCTTGTGGACTAGCGCCTCGGGAGATACGCAGTATTTT
CDR3aa: CASSLWTSASGDTQYF

abundance: few
d_gene: TRBD1
j_gene: TRBJ2-1
v_gene: TRBV19
CDR3nt: TGTGCCAGTAGTGCCCGACAGGGTGGTGAGCAGTTCTTC
CDR3aa: CASSARQGGEQFF

abundance: once
d_gene: TRBD2
j_gene: TRBJ2-7
v_gene: TRBV28
CDR3nt: TGTGCCAGCAGGCCACTAGCGGGGGTATCCTACGAGCAGTACTTC
CDR3aa: CASRPLAGVSYEQYF

abundance: NA
d_gene: NA
j_gene: TRBJ1-6
v_gene: TRBV4-1
CDR3nt: TGCGCCAGCAGCCAAGAGGAGGTTTCACCCCTCCACTTT
CDR3aa: CASSQEEVSPLHF

abundance: NA
d_gene: TRBD2
j_gene: TRBJ2-2
v_gene: TRBV7-9
CDR3nt: TGTGCCAGCAGCCCACGGCTAGCGGGAGGAACCACCGGGGAGCTGTTTTTT
CDR3aa: CASSPRLAGGTTGELFF

abundance: NA
d_gene: NA
j_gene: TRBJ2-7
v_gene: TRBV6-5
CDR3nt: TGTGCCAGCAGTTACTGGCAGGCTAGCGAGCAGTACTTC
CDR3aa: CASSYWQASEQYF

abundance: NA
d_gene: NA
j_gene: TRBJ2-7
v_gene: TRBV29-1
CDR3nt: TGCAGCGTTCTCCCGGGTCCCGCGTACGAGCAGTACTTC
CDR3aa: CSVLPGPAYEQYF